Detailed here is one T cell receptor (beta chain). The specificity of this receptor is unknown. Per-nucleotide qualities are absent, and no much larger clonotype sits a single base away. TCRbeta CDR3 regions were amplified from genomic DNA by means of the immunoSEQ Assay, a bias-controlled multiplex PCR. The authors' analysis ran thus. Nucleated cell counts per sample were estimated from amplification of reference gene primers within the assay. Sequence reads were collapsed and filtered to measure the absolute abundance of every unique TCRbeta CDR3 rearrangement. For each sample, productive Simpson clonality was calculated as the square root of Simpson's diversity index over productive rearrangements. Sourced from immuneACCESS, this table was stored by TCRdb with only in-frame sequences that have V and J called. A share of the clones is absent; for the studies checked, an unresolved V gene accounts for under half, and the remainder has no known explanation. V and J calls and clone size are those listed in that table; D and trimming were worked out from the DNA. This sample is represented by fewer than 350,000 clones; roughly 90% of them were singletons. About 1.7% of the sample is taken by the ten largest.

This sample is part of a study of blood T cell repertoires in COVID-19 (TCRdb year 2020). For the wider study: The collaborator samples originated in the United States, Italy and Spain and spanned the acute and convalescent phases of COVID-19. The material from the prospective study consisted of cDNA or gDNA derived from T cells, B-cell-depleted T cells, or PBMCs. Deeply sampled blood TCRbeta repertoires from subjects exposed to, actively infected with, or recovered from COVID-19 were included in the dataset. The repertoires were released in a freely available public database intended as a resource for research on the immune response to SARS-CoV-2. Samples were obtained from the ongoing ImmuneRACE study (first 160 participants) and from approximately 1,200 subjects provided by 6 global collaborators. Sample metadata almost always included a de-identified subject ID, COVID-19 status, age in years and sex. Where available, HLA class I and class II types were obtained from metadata supplied by the sample provider rather than from assay-based typing.

Study-wide conclusions, independent of this receptor: The amount of clinical and demographic metadata varied by source and participant and was provided uncurated.

In the prospective study, participants were about 18 to 95 years old, resided in fewer than 25 geographic areas of the United States, and were enrolled through a virtual design. In the prospective study, participants were assigned to cohorts based on the clinical history participants reported in a screening survey and a study questionnaire. Recovered participants in ImmuneRACE Cohort 3 were defined by two consecutive negative NP/OP PCR tests, clearance by a healthcare professional, or resolution of symptoms. Mobile phlebotomists in the prospective study collected whole blood, serum and a nasopharyngeal or oropharyngeal swab from every participant. Additional blood draws and questionnaires over a 2-month period could optionally be provided by prospective study participants. Prospective study blood samples were shipped either frozen or at room temperature before DNA extraction. This TCR was sampled from a woman aged 35 to 49 who had recovered from COVID-19. What was sequenced was PBMCs or T cells enriched from blood (not recorded which).

The CDR3 region has the sequence CASSERRRRDRYEQYF. The DNA sequence is as follows: TGTGCCAGCAGTGAACGCCGGCGGCGGGACCGGTACGAGCAGTACTTC. The V gene is TRBV6-1 and the J gene is TRBJ2-7, and TRBD2 may be the D gene, going by 6 matching bases. V loses 2 bases, J loses 4 bases, and the germline ends lie 18 bases apart. Per the germline V gene, MNHNS is the CDR1 and SASEGT is the CDR2. The CDR3 covers 16 residues, taking in both the cysteine and the phenylalanine. Only the CDR3 part of the read is kept: 48 bases, read in frame from the first base.